The rows below give T cell receptor beta chains drawn from one sample of a study of OX40 agonist ivuxolimab in advanced cancers. Using immunoSEQ multiplex PCR, the repertoire was profiled, and TCRdb retains in-frame clones only, with some absent. The sample includes around 58,000 clones, approximately 83% of them seen just once. Sequenced here: CD4+ or CD8+ T cells sorted from blood, sampled in a trial of the OX40 agonist ivuxolimab. The receptors originated from an adult with an advanced solid tumor such as melanoma, head and neck, liver or kidney cancer. Both conserved end residues are part of each CDR3.

CDR3: CASSLRASGSTDTQYF
V: TRBV13
J: TRBJ2-3

CDR3: CASTLLAGEVSSEAFF
V: TRBV6-6
J: TRBJ1-1

CDR3: CASQLGVLAFF
V: TRBV6-6
J: TRBJ1-1

CDR3: CASSRDSPIAFF
V: TRBV11-1
J: TRBJ1-1

CDR3: CASSLRQGNADTQYF
V: TRBV4-1
J: TRBJ2-3

CDR3: CASSLDLYRGTYEKLFF
V: TRBV11-2
J: TRBJ1-4

CDR3: CASSLGPLSSYEQYF
V: TRBV5-6
J: TRBJ2-7

CDR3: CASSSTGSGGNTIYF
V: TRBV28
J: TRBJ1-3

CDR3: CASTLEGPDTQYF
V: TRBV5-6
J: TRBJ2-3

CDR3: CASSPSTDYEQYF
V: TRBV9
J: TRBJ2-7

CDR3: CASRDFWNTQYF
V: TRBV25-1
J: TRBJ2-3

CDR3: CASSSPWTPYEQYF
V: TRBV7-9
J: NA

CDR3: CASSAFGGLPNEKLFF
V: TRBV6-4
J: TRBJ1-4

CDR3: CASRADREADTQYF
V: TRBV6-1
J: TRBJ2-3

CDR3: CASSEQAGSSYEQYF
V: TRBV2
J: TRBJ2-7

CDR3: CASSLGQGGRGYGYTF
V: TRBV5-4
J: TRBJ1-2

CDR3: CASSLRQGANNEQFF
V: TRBV11-3
J: TRBJ2-1

CDR3: CASSLGGPFSYEQYF
V: TRBV7-9
J: TRBJ2-7

CDR3: CASSSSGDGNQPQHF
V: TRBV5-4
J: TRBJ1-5

CDR3: CAISEGQGSDTQYF
V: TRBV10-3
J: TRBJ2-3

CDR3: CASSDPDRGSPYEQYF
V: TRBV7-9
J: TRBJ2-7

CDR3: CAISVQGLSTDTQYF
V: TRBV10-3
J: TRBJ2-3

CDR3: CASSVGPEMNTEAFF
V: TRBV9
J: TRBJ1-1

CDR3: CASSARDSSGQPQHF
V: TRBV13
J: TRBJ1-5

CDR3: CASSPQGSYGYTF
V: TRBV27
J: TRBJ1-2

CDR3: CASSLGGLIHGYTF
V: TRBV7-9
J: TRBJ1-2

CDR3: CASSPPGLAGQFF
V: TRBV13
J: TRBJ2-1

CDR3: CASSLVRDLETQYF
V: TRBV27
J: TRBJ2-5

CDR3: CASSPTGLDEQYF
V: TRBV7-9
J: TRBJ2-7

CDR3: CASSELMADRFF
V: TRBV2
J: TRBJ2-1

CDR3: CASSFLGGPTGYGYTF
V: TRBV27
J: TRBJ1-2

CDR3: CASSARGGWTDTQYF
V: TRBV9
J: TRBJ2-3

CDR3: CSVERGNEQYF
V: TRBV29-1
J: TRBJ2-7

CDR3: CASRLAGGSYNEQFF
V: TRBV2
J: TRBJ2-1

CDR3: CASSLPPGWGAKDTQYF
V: TRBV11-2
J: TRBJ2-3

CDR3: CATSGHRGFQPQHF
V: TRBV15
J: TRBJ1-5

CDR3: CASSMKGGYNQPQHF
V: TRBV9
J: TRBJ1-5

CDR3: CASSPGSGANVLTF
V: TRBV6-5
J: TRBJ2-6

CDR3: CASRLAGQGGTGELFF
V: TRBV12-2
J: TRBJ2-2

CDR3: CASSSTSGGPVEQYF
V: TRBV7-9
J: TRBJ2-7

CDR3: CARGDGSGTSVPTGELFF
V: TRBV2
J: TRBJ2-2

CDR3: CASSEDMEFSNQPQHF
V: TRBV2
J: TRBJ1-5

CDR3: CASPGPEAGYTF
V: TRBV2
J: TRBJ1-2

CDR3: CASSVGQGGYEQYF
V: TRBV9
J: TRBJ2-7

CDR3: CASSVPFGNTIYF
V: TRBV9
J: TRBJ1-3

CDR3: CASRPRGQGNTEAFF
V: TRBV27
J: TRBJ1-1

CDR3: CASSQEASGANVLTF
V: TRBV4-3
J: TRBJ2-6

CDR3: CASSAWDSNEQFF
V: TRBV18
J: TRBJ2-1

CDR3: CATLYGDEQFF
V: TRBV15
J: TRBJ2-1

CDR3: CASSLQPGLAAHEQFF
V: TRBV7-2
J: TRBJ2-1

CDR3: CASSKGDQVMAQHF
V: TRBV6-5
J: TRBJ1-5

CDR3: CASSIDGDRLYEQYF
V: TRBV19
J: TRBJ2-7